This is a list of T cell receptor beta chains from one sample in a study of blood T cell repertoires in COVID-19. Some clones are missing from TCRdb's copy, which holds only in-frame ones; the method was immunoSEQ multiplex PCR. The sample shows 65,000 to 85,000 clones, 89% of them seen only once. The sample comprised peripheral blood. The source is a man in his fifties with active COVID-19. CDR3s include the opening cysteine and the closing phenylalanine or tryptophan. A D gene is named only where the DNA matches it firmly. Clone size is shown for a subset of rows, as once, few, many or a class of expanded clone.

TRBD1	NA	12	TRBV29-1	TRBJ1-1	TGCAGCGCAGGGACAGACTACACTGAAGCTTTCTTT	CSAGTDYTEAFF
TRBD2	NA	15	TRBV29-1	TRBJ2-3	TGCAGCTCTTCGGGACTAGCGGGGGAGGTTGATACGCAGTATTTT	CSSSGLAGEVDTQYF
TRBD1	NA	15	TRBV7-9	TRBJ1-1	TGTGCCAGCAGCTCCCGACAGGGAATGAACACTGAAGCTTTCTTT	CASSSRQGMNTEAFF
TRBD1	NA	15	TRBV28	TRBJ1-1	TGTGCCAGCAGTTCTCATGGACAGGGGAACTCTGAAGCTTTCTTT	CASSSHGQGNSEAFF
NA	NA	14	TRBV27	TRBJ1-4	TGTGCCAGCAGTCCCTCGGGGTATAATGAAAAACTGTTTTTT	CASSPSGYNEKLFF
NA	NA	16	TRBV21-1	TRBJ1-1	TGTGCCAGCAGCAAAGAATGGGCGGGAAGGAACACTGAAGCTTTCTTT	CASSKEWAGRNTEAFF
NA	NA	13	TRBV15	TRBJ1-5	TGTGCCACCAGAACTACTCAGGGTCAGCCCCAGCATTTT	CATRTTQGQPQHF
TRBD1	NA	15	TRBV18	TRBJ1-2	TGTGCCAGCTCTCCCGGGACAGGGGTGGTGCATGGCTACACCTTC	CASSPGTGVVHGYTF
TRBD1	NA	17	TRBV3-1/TRBV3-2	TRBJ2-5	TGTGCCAGCAGCCAAGGCTGGGACAGGGGGCGCTTGGAGACCCAGTACTTC	CASSQGWDRGRLETQYF
TRBD1	NA	12	TRBV6-2/TRBV6-3	TRBJ2-7	TGTGCCAGCAGTTGGACAGGGTACGAGCAGTACTTC	CASSWTGYEQYF
NA	NA	12	TRBV18	TRBJ2-7	TGTGCCAGCTCACCATCGGGGGACGAGCAGTACTTC	CASSPSGDEQYF
NA	NA	17	TRBV11-2	TRBJ2-1	TGTGCCAGCAGCTTAGGGATCGGCGGGGAGCACTACAATGAGCAGTTCTTC	CASSLGIGGEHYNEQFF
TRBD1	few	18	TRBV4-3	TRBJ1-6	TGCGCCAGCAGCCGGTACAAACAGGGGGAGCAGTATAATTCACCCCTCCACTTT	CASSRYKQGEQYNSPLHF
TRBD1	NA	12	TRBV30	TRBJ1-2	TGTGCCTGGAGTGAAGGGACAGGAGGCTACACCTTC	CAWSEGTGGYTF
TRBD2	NA	16	TRBV11-2	TRBJ2-1	TGTGCCAGCAGCTTAGCTAGCGGGGGAGACTACAATGAGCAGTTCTTC	CASSLASGGDYNEQFF
NA	NA	14	TRBV10-3	TRBJ2-3	TGTGCCACAACTACCCCAGCAAGCACAGATACGCAGTATTTT	CATTTPASTDTQYF
TRBD1	NA	16	TRBV30	TRBJ1-2	TGTGCCTGGAAAGCCCGCCAGGGGGTGGCTAACTATGGCTACACCTTC	CAWKARQGVANYGYTF
NA	few	13	TRBV6-5	TRBJ1-1	TGTGCCAGCAGTTACTCAGGGACACATAAAGCTTTCTTT	CASSYSGTHKAFF
NA	NA	15	TRBV19	TRBJ2-4	TGTGCCAGTAGTATAGATCTACTCAGGGAGGACATTCAGTACTTC	CASSIDLLREDIQYF
TRBD2	NA	15	TRBV6-5	TRBJ2-7	TGTGCCAGCAGTTACCTAGCGGGGGGATCCTACGAGCAGTACTTC	CASSYLAGGSYEQYF
TRBD1	NA	13	TRBV2	TRBJ1-2	TGTGCCAGTGACCGGGACAGGTTGAGCGGCTACACCTTC	CASDRDRLSGYTF
TRBD1	NA	14	TRBV7-2	TRBJ1-3	TGTGCCAGCAGCACCCAGACAGGGGGAAACACCATATATTTT	CASSTQTGGNTIYF
NA	few	16	TRBV5-1	TRBJ1-1	TGCGCCAGCAGCTTCCTGCCCGAACCAGGGAACACTGAAGCTTTCTTT	CASSFLPEPGNTEAFF
NA	few	13	TRBV6-5	TRBJ1-5	TGTGCCAGCAGTCCAGACAGGAATCAGCCCCAGCATTTT	CASSPDRNQPQHF
NA	NA	15	TRBV5-6	TRBJ2-6	TGTGCCAGCAGCACGCCGGGCTCTGGGGCCAACGTCCTGACTTTC	CASSTPGSGANVLTF
NA	NA	13	TRBV6-5	TRBJ1-3	TGTGCCAGCACGGCGGGATCTGGAAACACCATATATTTT	CASTAGSGNTIYF
NA	NA	15	TRBV18	TRBJ2-1	TGTGCCAGCTCACCACCCTCGGGCTCCTACAATGAGCAGTTCTTC	CASSPPSGSYNEQFF
NA	NA	15	TRBV7-6	TRBJ2-3	TGTGCCAGCAGCTTAGCACAGGGCGGTAAAGATACGCAGTATTTT	CASSLAQGGKDTQYF
TRBD1	NA	14	TRBV4-1	TRBJ1-6	TGCGCCAGCAGCGTACGGGACAGAGATTCACCCCTCCACTTT	CASSVRDRDSPLHF
NA	NA	14	TRBV6-1	TRBJ1-2	TGTGCCAGCAGTGATCTAAGTATGCAAGCCGGCTACACCTTC	CASSDLSMQAGYTF
TRBD2	NA	15	TRBV7-2	TRBJ2-7	TGTGCCAGCAGCCGCCTACTAGCGGGGGGCTACGAGCAGTACTTC	CASSRLLAGGYEQYF
NA	few	13	TRBV15	TRBJ1-5	TGTGCCACCAGCAGGGGGCCCAATCAGCCCCAGCATTTT	CATSRGPNQPQHF
NA	few	15	TRBV10-1	TRBJ2-3	TGCGCCAGCAGTCTGACCCGGGGTAGGTCAGATACGCAGTATTTT	CASSLTRGRSDTQYF
NA	NA	14	TRBV11-1	TRBJ1-1	TGTGCCAGCAGCTTAGGTCGAGGGAACACTGAAGCTTTCTTT	CASSLGRGNTEAFF
NA	NA	14	TRBV14	TRBJ2-7	TGTGCCAGCAGCCAAGGTTTACAGGGCTACGAGCAGTACTTC	CASSQGLQGYEQYF
TRBD1	NA	17	TRBV9	TRBJ2-2	TGTGCCAGCAGCGTAGGGTTTGCCAGGGGGCCCACCGGGGAGCTGTTTTTT	CASSVGFARGPTGELFF
NA	NA	15	TRBV5-6	TRBJ2-7	TGTGCCAGCAGCTTGTGGGGGTCAGGGGCGAACGAGCAGTACTTC	CASSLWGSGANEQYF
NA	many	16	TRBV4-1	TRBJ1-6	TGCGCCAGCAGCCAAGATCGGGGAGGGGGGAATTCACCCCTCCACTTT	CASSQDRGGGNSPLHF
NA	NA	14	TRBV9	TRBJ2-1	TGTGCCAGCAGCGTAGCTGACTACTACAATGAGCAGTTCTTC	CASSVADYYNEQFF